The next 20 T cell receptor beta chains were all read from a single sample in a study of control samples from healthy donors and cancer patients. The table came from immunoSEQ multiplex PCR; TCRdb's copy has only in-frame clones and leaves some out. Of tens of thousands of clones listed, around 91% are singletons. The sequenced material came from blood. These receptors were taken from a man aged 30-40 years in good health.

V gene TRBV28 combines with J gene TRBJ1-2; the D gene is possibly TRBD1 (5 bases). The germline CDR1 and CDR2 sequences are MDHEN and SYDVKM. V shed 3 bases and J shed 4 bases, with 18 bases lying between them. The CDR3 is made up of 16 amino acids. The CDR3 sequence is CASSFGGVPLIYGYTF. The CDR3, as DNA: TGTGCCAGCAGTTTTGGAGGGGTCCCCCTAATCTATGGCTACACCTTC.

The chain is built from TRBV6-5 and TRBJ2-7, with D possibly TRBD2 on 5 matching bases. The CDR3 has 13 residues. V lost 2 bases to trimming and J lost 3 bases, with 8 bases between them. Germline CDR1 is MNHEY and CDR2 is SVGAGI. The CDR3 loop reads CASSYTGFYEQYF. The CDR3 DNA sequence: TGTGCCAGCAGTTACACGGGGTTCTACGAGCAGTACTTC.

CDR3: CSAPLNYEQYF. Written as DNA, the CDR3 is TGCAGTGCTCCACTCAACTACGAGCAGTACTTC. The rearrangement joins TRBV20-1 to TRBJ2-7; the D is unclear. V was trimmed by 5 bases and J by 3 bases, leaving 8 bases between them. The V gene's germline CDR1 is DFQATT and CDR2 SNEGSKA (reference sequence). The CDR3 contains 11 residues.

The genes are TRBV5-4 and TRBJ1-5, with D unclear. The CDR3 is 13 residues long. Germline V gene lookup returns CDR1 SGHNT and CDR2 YYREEE (reference sequence). With 0 bases removed from V and 6 bases from J, the gap between germline ends came to 7 bases. This CDR3 is CASSLGGGQPQHF. The CDR3, as DNA: TGTGCCAGCAGCTTGGGGGGTGGTCAGCCCCAGCATTTT.

The chain recombines TRBV28 with TRBJ1-4; D unclear. CDR3 length equals 14 residues. Per the germline V gene, CDR1 is MDHEN and CDR2 is SYDVKM. V was cut by 6 bases and J by 4 bases, with 12 bases left in between. CDR3 amino acids: CASRWANNNEKLFF. CDR3 sequence (DNA): TGTGCCAGCAGATGGGCAAACAATAATGAAAAACTGTTTTTT.

The chain is built from TRBV10-3 and TRBJ1-2; D ambiguous. V shed 5 bases and J shed 0 bases, with 10 bases lying between them. The CDR3 extends over 14 amino acids. Germline V gene sequence: CDR1 ENHRY, CDR2 SYGVKD. In nucleotides, the CDR3 is TGTGCCATCAGTCCAGAGGGCTCTAACTATGGCTACACCTTC. Translating gives CAISPEGSNYGYTF.

This clone was seen once. The chain joins TRBV4-1 to TRBJ1-4; D gene ambiguous. V lost 0 bases and J 6 bases, leaving 8 bases between the germline ends. In germline, CDR1 is MGHRA, CDR2 YSYEKL. CDR3 length equals 14 residues. CDR3 protein: CASSQDPGYEKLFF. DNA of the CDR3: TGCGCCAGCAGCCAAGACCCGGGCTATGAAAAACTGTTTTTT.

The V call is TRBV27, the J call TRBJ2-6; D is possibly TRBD1 or TRBD2 (5 bases each). The CDR3 extends over 16 amino acids. Per germline, CDR1 MNHEY and CDR2 SMNVEV (reference sequence). With 4 bases removed from V and 0 bases from J, the gap between germline ends came to 10 bases. The CDR3 spells CASSSRGPSGANVLTF. The CDR3 DNA reads as TGTGCCAGCAGTTCTAGGGGACCCTCTGGGGCCAACGTCCTGACTTTC.

This clone was recorded only once. The chain uses TRBV3-1 (or the pseudogene TRBV3-2) and TRBJ1-2; D ambiguous. The V end was cut by 3 bases, the J end by 5 bases, with 4 bases between. CDR1 is LGHDT and CDR2 is YNNKEL in the germline V gene (reference sequence). The CDR3 is 11 residues long. The CDR3 here is CASSHAYGYTF. The CDR3 region has the DNA TGTGCCAGCAGCCACGCGTATGGCTACACCTTC.

The rearrangement joins TRBV10-3 to TRBJ1-1; D gene unclear. Germline assignment: CDR1 ENHRY and CDR2 SYGVKD. The V gene lost 0 bases and the J gene lost 4 bases, with 9 bases spanning the gap. The CDR3 has 14 amino acids. CDR3: CAISESPASTEAFF. CDR3 nucleotide sequence: TGTGCCATCAGTGAGTCCCCGGCCTCCACTGAAGCTTTCTTT.

V usage is TRBV9 and J usage is TRBJ2-3, with D possibly matching TRBD2 (8 bases). Trimming removed 4 bases at V and 4 bases at J, with 16 bases between. Germline CDR1 and CDR2: SGDLS and YYNGEE. The CDR3 extends over 15 amino acids. The CDR3 region is CASSPSGGGADTQYF. The CDR3 DNA reads as TGTGCCAGCAGCCCCTCGGGAGGGGGCGCAGATACGCAGTATTTT. Filled out from reference TRBV9 and TRBJ2-3, the complete variable domain reads DSGVTQTPKHLITATGQRVTLRCSPRSGDLSVYWYQQSLDQGLQFLIQYYNGEERAKGNILERFSAQQFPDLHSELNLSSLELGDSALYFCASSPSGGGADTQYFGPGTRLTVL.

This clone was detected once. Within the sample, other DNA sequences also encode this same CDR3. The chain recombines TRBV4-3 with TRBJ2-3, with D perhaps TRBD2 (7 bases). V shed 1 base and J shed 3 bases, with 20 bases lying between them. This CDR3 has 18 residues. Germline values: CDR1 LGHNA, CDR2 YSLEER. The chain's CDR3 is CASSQAGGGGGGTDTQYF. The CDR3 DNA reads TGCGCCAGCAGCCAAGCCGGGGGCGGGGGAGGGGGGACAGATACGCAGTATTTT.

V usage is TRBV30 and J usage is TRBJ1-1, with D possibly TRBD1 on 6 matching bases. This CDR3 has 13 amino acids. V lost 5 bases and J 3 bases, leaving 13 bases between the germline ends. The V gene's germline CDR1 is GTSNPN and CDR2 SVGIG (reference sequence). CDR3 protein: CAWLRGVYTEAFF. The CDR3 DNA sequence: TGTGCCTGGTTGAGGGGGGTTTACACTGAAGCTTTCTTT.

The chain recombines TRBV30 with TRBJ2-7; the match to TRBD2 covers 9 bases. The CDR3 spans 15 residues. CDR1 and CDR2 (germline): GTSNPN, SVGIG (reference sequence). V lost 4 bases and J lost 3; bases outside the gene matches: 10. This chain's CDR3 is CAWIPWLAGSYEQYF. The CDR3 DNA follows: TGTGCCTGGATTCCCTGGCTAGCGGGAAGCTACGAGCAGTACTTC.

This chain uses TRBV6-2 or TRBV6-3 with TRBJ1-2; D gene uncertain. Trimming shortened V by 2 bases and J by 1 base, and 8 bases separated the two germline ends. CDR3 length: 14 amino acids. The germline CDR1 and CDR2 sequences are MNHEY and SVGEGT. The CDR3: CASSYIGFNYGYTF. CDR3 bases: TGTGCCAGCAGTTACATAGGGTTTAACTATGGCTACACCTTC.

For the CDR3, the DNA is TGTGCCAGCAGCCCCACAAACGGAGTGAACACTGAAGCTTTCTTT. Amino acids: CASSPTNGVNTEAFF. The rearrangement joins TRBV6-6 to TRBJ1-1; the D is unclear. CDR3 size: 15 residues. Germline values: CDR1 MNHNY, CDR2 SVGAGI (reference sequence). V was clipped by 6 bases and J by 0 bases, with 14 bases between them.

The V gene is TRBV6-6, the J gene TRBJ1-4, with 7 bases identical to TRBD1. The CDR3 totals 15 residues. Trimming cost V 4 bases and J 11 bases; bases outside gene matches: 13. Germline CDR1 MNHNY, CDR2 SVGAGI (reference sequence). The CDR3: CASSSAGTERNKLFF. CDR3 bases: TGTGCCAGCAGTTCCGCCGGGACAGAAAGGAATAAACTGTTTTTT.

The chain couples TRBV11-2 to TRBJ1-1; D ambiguous. From germline, CDR1 is SGHAT and CDR2 FQNNGV. The ends were cut back, 2 bases at V and 1 base at J, with 8 bases in the middle. The CDR3 extends over 14 amino acids. This CDR3 is CASSLSRANTEAFF. CDR3 DNA sequence: TGTGCCAGCAGCTTAAGTCGGGCGAACACTGAAGCTTTCTTT.

The CDR3 here is CASSRDRESYEQYF. The CDR3 nucleotides are TGTGCCAGCAGCCGGGACAGGGAATCCTACGAGCAGTACTTC. The chain combines TRBV11-3 with TRBJ2-7; 9 bases match TRBD1. V dropped 5 bases and J dropped 1; count of bases not matched to a gene: 3. From germline, CDR1 is SGHNT and CDR2 YENEEA. This CDR3 has 14 residues.

In this sample, this clone turned up a few times. The rearrangement links TRBV7-9 to TRBJ2-1; 8 positions agree with TRBD2. The V gene end was trimmed by 3 bases and the J gene end by 5 bases; junction bases not matched to a gene: 15. There are 18 residues in the CDR3. In germline, CDR1 is SEHNR, CDR2 FQNEAQ (reference sequence). The CDR3 reads CASSFMVGQATSDNEQFF. The DNA of the CDR3 is TGTGCCAGCAGCTTCATGGTAGGTCAAGCGACTAGCGACAATGAGCAGTTCTTC.